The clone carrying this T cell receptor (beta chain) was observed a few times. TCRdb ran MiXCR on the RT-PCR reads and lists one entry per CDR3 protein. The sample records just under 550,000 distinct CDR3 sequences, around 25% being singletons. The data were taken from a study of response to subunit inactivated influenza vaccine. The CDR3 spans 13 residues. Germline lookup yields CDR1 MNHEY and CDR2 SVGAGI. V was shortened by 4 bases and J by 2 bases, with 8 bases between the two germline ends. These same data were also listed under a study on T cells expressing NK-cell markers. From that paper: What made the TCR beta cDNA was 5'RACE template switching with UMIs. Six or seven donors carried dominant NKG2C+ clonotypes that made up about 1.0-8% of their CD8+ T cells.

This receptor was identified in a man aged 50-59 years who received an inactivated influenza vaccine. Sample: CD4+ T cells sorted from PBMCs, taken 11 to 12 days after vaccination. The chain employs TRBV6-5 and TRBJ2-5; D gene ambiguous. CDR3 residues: CASSWGLQETQYF. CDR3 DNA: TGTGCCAGCAGTTGGGGATTGCAAGAGACCCAGTACTTC.